This record concerns one T cell receptor (beta chain) sequence. The antigen is unknown. In the library, individual cDNA molecules carried attached unique molecular identifiers. TCRdb analysed the 5' RACE reads with MiXCR anew, one entry per CDR3 protein. Found here are some 71,000 distinct CDR3 sequences, about 9% of them singletons; the top ten hold 5.9%. Trimming took off 6 bases at V and 5 bases at J, with 2 bases between the two ends. The CDR3 sequence is 9 residues long. This entry comes from a study of early T cells in non-severe SARS-CoV-2 infection. Looking at the study overall: Chains were unpaired, as sequencing was done on bulk RNA from unsorted whole blood. Study-wide findings and caveats: A preference for anti-spike CD8 responses marked VDJdb matching, which missed private and CD4 specificities.

Sequencing was done on a sample of whole blood. The clonotype was recovered from an adult who was a healthcare worker with PCR-confirmed SARS-CoV-2 infection or an uninfected control (not recorded which). V and J are TRBV12-3 or TRBV12-4 and TRBJ2-7; no clear D gene. The CDR3 region has the DNA TGTGCCAGCAGGCACGAGCAGTACTTC. Its protein is CASRHEQYF.